These 4 T cell receptor beta chains share one sample of origin, sequenced in a study of Graves' ophthalmopathy and Graves' hyperthyroidism. Amplified TCR beta CDR3 regions were obtained using RNA transcripts as template. HTBI-primed first-round RT-PCR preceded second-round multiplex PCR. A single record per CDR3 protein comes from TCRdb applying MiXCR to the multiplex PCR reads. Found here are 300,000 to 450,000 distinct CDR3 sequences, about a sixth of them singletons; the top ten hold 2.4%. Sequenced material: peripheral blood. These receptors all stem from an adult woman with stable Graves' hyperthyroidism.

This clonotype occurred a few times. The chain employs TRBV30 and TRBJ1-2, with D perhaps TRBD1 (5 bases). V lost 3 bases and J 7 bases, leaving 12 bases between the germline ends. The CDR3 runs to 12 residues. Germline loops: CDR1 GTSNPN, CDR2 SVGIG (reference sequence). The CDR3 protein is CAWSRDGFGYTF. The CDR3 nucleotides are TGTGCCTGGAGCAGGGATGGGTTTGGCTACACCTTC.

This chain joins TRBV28 and TRBJ1-3; D remains ambiguous. Germline V gene lookup returns CDR1 MDHEN and CDR2 SYDVKM. Trimming removed 6 bases from V and 1 base from J, with 13 bases in between. The CDR3 loop spans 15 amino acids. CDR3 amino acids: CASRSDTVSGNTIYF. The CDR3 DNA follows: TGTGCCAGCAGATCAGACACCGTGTCTGGAAACACCATATATTTT.

Ten or more counts support this clonotype. The rearrangement uses TRBV28 and TRBJ1-6; TRBD1 might be the D (5 bases). Trimming left V 4 bases short and J 8 bases short, with 18 bases between. This CDR3 has 16 amino acids. Germline assignment: CDR1 MDHEN and CDR2 SYDVKM. The CDR3 bases are TGTGCCAGCAGTTCCTCTCCCGGGACGGGCTATTCACCCCTCCACTTT. This encodes CASSSSPGTGYSPLHF. The full variable domain, with the rest looked up from reference TRBV28 and TRBJ1-6, is DVKVTQSSRYLVKRTGEKVFLECVQDMDHENMFWYRQDPGLGLRLIYFSYDVKMKEKGDIPEGYSVSREKKERFSLILESASTNQTSMYLCASSSSPGTGYSPLHFGNGTRLTVT.

The rearrangement links TRBV11-2 to TRBJ2-2; D uncertain. In germline, CDR1 is SGHAT, CDR2 FQNNGV. The V end was cut by 3 bases, the J end by 0 bases, with 11 bases between. The length of the CDR3 is 16 residues. CDR3: CASSFSRRSNTGELFF. CDR3 bases: TGTGCCAGCAGCTTTTCCAGGAGATCGAACACCGGGGAGCTGTTTTTT.